These 15 T cell receptor beta chains originate from one sample sequenced in a study of T cell responses to AZD1222 COVID-19 vaccine. The data were produced by immunoSEQ multiplex PCR, yet TCRdb's version contains in-frame clones alone and is incomplete. The sample lists 45,000 to 65,000 clones; 88% were seen once. Material: peripheral blood, obtained on day 0 of AZD1222 vaccination. The receptor set was obtained from an adult in good health.

The chain is built from TRBV6-5 and TRBJ1-2; no clear D gene. Per germline, CDR1 MNHEY and CDR2 SVGAGI. With 7 bases removed from V and 6 bases from J, the gap between germline ends came to 15 bases. The CDR3 runs 13 residues. The CDR3 DNA reads as TGTGCCAGCACGCGGGGTAACGTCGATGGCTACACCTTC. It encodes CASTRGNVDGYTF.

The V gene is TRBV28, the J gene TRBJ1-3; D ambiguous. Germline V gives CDR1 MDHEN, CDR2 SYDVKM. Trimming shortened V by 6 bases and J by 0 bases, and 12 bases separated the two germline ends. This CDR3 has 15 amino acids. DNA of the CDR3: TGTGCCAGCAGAAGTGAGGGAGGCTCTGGAAACACCATATATTTT. Translated, it gives CASRSEGGSGNTIYF. Full variable domain (remainder filled in from reference TRBV28 and TRBJ1-3): DVKVTQSSRYLVKRTGEKVFLECVQDMDHENMFWYRQDPGLGLRLIYFSYDVKMKEKGDIPEGYSVSREKKERFSLILESASTNQTSMYLCASRSEGGSGNTIYFGEGSWLTVV.

The chain recombines TRBV14 with TRBJ2-1; tentative D call: TRBD2 (5 bases). Germline V gives CDR1 SGHDN, CDR2 FVKESK. The CDR3 length is 12 residues. V was trimmed by 4 bases and J by 9 bases, leaving 10 bases between them. The CDR3 DNA reads TGTGCCAGCAGCCTTTTTGGACTTGAGCAGTTCTTC. Protein product: CASSLFGLEQFF.

In DNA, the CDR3 is TGTGCCAGCAGAATGACAGGGTGGGAGGGTCAGCCCCAGCATTTT. Translated: CASRMTGWEGQPQHF. V usage is TRBV27 and J usage is TRBJ1-5, with 7 nucleotides matching TRBD1. Germline CDR1 MNHEY, CDR2 SMNVEV (reference sequence). The length of the CDR3 is 15 residues. V lost 6 bases, J lost 6 bases, and 11 bases stayed unmatched.

The genes are TRBV25-1 and TRBJ2-2; D unresolved. There are 14 residues in the CDR3. Per germline, CDR1 MGHDK and CDR2 SYGVNS. V gave up 6 bases and J gave up 1 base, with 9 bases separating them. The CDR3 protein is CASREPLNTGELFF. As DNA, the CDR3 is TGTGCCAGCAGAGAACCCCTGAACACCGGGGAGCTGTTTTTT.

J is TRBJ2-2 and V is TRBV5-4; D may be TRBD1 (6 bases). The CDR3 is 14 amino acids. Germline CDR1 SGHNT, CDR2 YYREEE (reference sequence). Deletions cut 4 bases from V and 2 bases from J, with 9 bases between. This CDR3 reads CASSVQGNTGELFF. CDR3 coding DNA: TGTGCCAGCAGCGTACAGGGAAACACCGGGGAGCTGTTTTTT.

The V call is TRBV11-3, the J call TRBJ1-3, with a possible D match to TRBD1 (5 bases). The CDR3 runs to 16 residues. Germline V CDR1 and CDR2: SGHNT, YENEEA. V was shortened by 3 bases and J by 2 bases, with 14 bases between the two germline ends. CDR3 amino acids: CASSFFSTGAGNTIYF. The CDR3 nucleotides are TGTGCCAGCAGCTTTTTTTCGACGGGGGCTGGAAACACCATATATTTT.

The chain carries TRBV11-3 and TRBJ1-5, with D unresolved. CDR3 length: 13 residues. Trimming cost V 1 base and J 5 bases, with 6 bases left between them. CDR1 and CDR2 from the germline V gene are SGHNT and YENEEA. The CDR3 sequence: CASSLGGDQPQHF. Here the CDR3 DNA reads TGTGCCAGCAGCTTAGGGGGAGATCAGCCCCAGCATTTT.

The chain employs TRBV29-1 and TRBJ2-5; D is possibly TRBD1 (6 bases). V was trimmed by 8 bases and J by 5 bases, leaving 12 bases between them. CDR1 is SQVTM and CDR2 is ANQGSEA in the germline V gene. The CDR3 consists of 11 residues. Here the CDR3 reads CSSGVGETQYF. The CDR3 nucleotides are TGCAGCTCAGGGGTTGGGGAGACCCAGTACTTC.

The chain has TRBV7-2 and TRBJ1-5, with 7 bases identical to TRBD1. Germline CDR1 is SGHTA and CDR2 is FQGNSA. CDR3 length: 15 residues. Trimming took 1 base from V and 3 from J; bases not matched to a gene: 3. The CDR3 sequence: CASSLGGQPNQPQHF. The CDR3 DNA sequence: TGTGCCAGCAGCTTAGGGGGACAGCCCAATCAGCCCCAGCATTTT.

The V call is TRBV6-2 or TRBV6-3, the J call TRBJ1-2; 7 positions agree with TRBD1. CDR1 is MNHEY, CDR2 SVGEGT, per germline. CDR3 length: 15 amino acids. V trimming: 4 bases; J trimming: 7 bases; junction bases outside the gene matches: 12. The CDR3 DNA is TGTGCCAGCAGTTGGATCCAGGGGGGAAGAGGTGGCTACACCTTC. Translated: CASSWIQGGRGGYTF.

The chain joins TRBV5-4 to TRBJ2-7, with D perhaps TRBD2 (6 bases). The CDR3 spans 13 residues. Trimming removed 0 bases at V and 6 bases at J, with 10 bases between. Per germline, CDR1 SGHNT and CDR2 YYREEE (reference sequence). CDR3 residues: CASSLVEGAEQYF. CDR3 nucleotide sequence: TGTGCCAGCAGCTTGGTGGAGGGTGCCGAGCAGTACTTC.

The chain couples TRBV28 to TRBJ2-1; the D gene is possibly TRBD2 (6 bases). Germline CDR1 and CDR2: MDHEN and SYDVKM. The CDR3 runs to 15 residues. The V and J ends lost 3 bases and 0 bases respectively, with 9 bases between them. Here the CDR3 reads CASSLGGTSYNEQFF. The DNA of the CDR3 is TGTGCCAGCAGTTTGGGCGGGACCTCCTACAATGAGCAGTTCTTC.

J is TRBJ2-1 and V is TRBV20-1, with 8 bases lining up with TRBD1. CDR1 is DFQATT, CDR2 SNEGSKA, per germline (reference sequence). The J segment lost 5 bases and the V segment lost 3 bases, leaving 9 bases of the junction unmatched. This CDR3 has 15 residues. The CDR3 DNA is TGCAGTGCTAGTTTTCGGACAGGGCGACACAATGAGCAGTTCTTC. Encoded protein: CSASFRTGRHNEQFF.

A single count supports this clone. The CDR3, as DNA: TGCGCCAGCAGCTTGTTGGACCCTAGGGCTAACACTGAAGCTTTCTTT. The encoded protein is CASSLLDPRANTEAFF. The J gene is TRBJ1-1, the V gene TRBV5-1; D unresolved. CDR1 is SGHRS and CDR2 is YFSETQ in the germline V gene. The length of the CDR3 is 16 residues. With 1 base removed from V and 2 bases from J, the gap between germline ends came to 15 bases.